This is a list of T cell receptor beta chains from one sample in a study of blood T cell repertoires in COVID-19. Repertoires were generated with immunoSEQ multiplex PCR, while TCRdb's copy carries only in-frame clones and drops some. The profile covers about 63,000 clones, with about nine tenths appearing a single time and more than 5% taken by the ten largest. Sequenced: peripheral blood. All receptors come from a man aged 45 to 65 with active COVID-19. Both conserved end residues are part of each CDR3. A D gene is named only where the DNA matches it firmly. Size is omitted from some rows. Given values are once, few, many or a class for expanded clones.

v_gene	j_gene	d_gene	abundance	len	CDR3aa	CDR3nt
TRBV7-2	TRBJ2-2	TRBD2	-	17	CASSLGLLAGDTGELFF	TGTGCCAGCAGCTTAGGCTTACTAGCGGGAGACACCGGGGAGCTGTTTTTT
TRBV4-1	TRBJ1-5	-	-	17	CASSQEGRTDSNQPQHF	TGCGCCAGCAGCCAAGAAGGTCGGACAGATAGCAATCAGCCCCAGCATTTT
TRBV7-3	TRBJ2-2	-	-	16	CASSLKPRDTSGELFF	TGTGCCAGCAGCTTAAAACCCCGGGACACCTCCGGGGAGCTGTTTTTT
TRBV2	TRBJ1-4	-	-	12	CASGQTNEKLFF	TGTGCCAGCGGACAGACTAATGAAAAACTGTTTTTT
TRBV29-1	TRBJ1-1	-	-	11	CSVWDYPEAFF	TGCAGCGTTTGGGACTACCCTGAAGCTTTCTTT
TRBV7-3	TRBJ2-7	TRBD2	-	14	CASSLLAGGGEQYF	TGTGCCAGCAGCTTACTAGCGGGAGGGGGCGAGCAGTACTTC
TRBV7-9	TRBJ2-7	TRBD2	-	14	CASRPSGTTYEQYF	TGTGCCAGCAGACCTAGCGGGACCACCTACGAGCAGTACTTC
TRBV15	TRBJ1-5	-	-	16	CATSSTQRLERQPQHF	TGTGCCACCAGCAGTACTCAGAGACTCGAGCGTCAGCCCCAGCATTTT
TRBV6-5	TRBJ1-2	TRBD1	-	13	CASIGDRGKPYTF	TGTGCCAGCATTGGGGACAGGGGTAAACCCTACACCTTC
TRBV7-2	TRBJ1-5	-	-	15	CASSAGTNGNQPQHF	TGTGCCAGCAGCGCCGGGACAAACGGCAATCAGCCCCAGCATTTT
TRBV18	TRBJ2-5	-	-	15	CASSPRNDIKETQYF	TGTGCCAGCTCACCTAGAAACGACATAAAAGAGACCCAGTACTTC
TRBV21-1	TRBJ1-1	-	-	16	CASNLRGSDMNTEAFF	TGTGCCAGCAACCTCAGGGGCAGCGACATGAACACTGAAGCTTTCTTT
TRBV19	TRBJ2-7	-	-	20	CASSIVDLGGTTGNSYEQYF	TGTGCCAGTAGTATAGTAGATTTGGGCGGGACGACAGGGAATTCCTACGAGCAGTACTTC
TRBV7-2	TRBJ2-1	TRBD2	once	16	CASSLAGASGRGEQFF	TGTGCCAGCAGCTTAGCTGGGGCTAGCGGGAGAGGTGAGCAGTTCTTC
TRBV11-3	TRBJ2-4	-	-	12	CASSLDGDSQYF	TGTGCCAGCAGCTTAGATGGCGACAGCCAGTACTTC
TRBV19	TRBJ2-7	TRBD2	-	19	CASSPRPWTSGMMSYEQYF	TGTGCCAGTAGTCCCCGACCCTGGACTAGCGGGATGATGTCCTACGAGCAGTACTTC
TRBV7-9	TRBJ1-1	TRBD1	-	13	CASSRQGAMGTFF	TGTGCCAGCAGCAGACAGGGGGCAATGGGAACTTTCTTT
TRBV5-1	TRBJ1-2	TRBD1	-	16	CASSPTPTGGEVGYTF	TGCGCCAGCAGCCCCACCCCGACAGGGGGCGAGGTTGGCTACACCTTC
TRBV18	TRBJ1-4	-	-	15	CASSPRSATNEKLFF	TGTGCCAGCTCACCTCGCAGTGCAACTAATGAAAAACTGTTTTTT
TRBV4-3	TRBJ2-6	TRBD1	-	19	CASSQGLQGAGAGANVLTF	TGCGCCAGCAGCCAAGGACTCCAGGGGGCAGGGGCTGGGGCCAACGTCCTGACTTTC
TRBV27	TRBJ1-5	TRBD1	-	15	CASSLSTGGGQPQHF	TGTGCCAGCAGTTTATCTACAGGGGGGGGTCAGCCCCAGCATTTT
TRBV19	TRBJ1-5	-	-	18	CASSTLEVAGYSNQPQHF	TGTGCCAGTAGTACCCTTGAGGTGGCTGGGTATAGCAATCAGCCCCAGCATTTT
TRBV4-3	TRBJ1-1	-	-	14	CASSQVRGHTEAFF	TGCGCCAGCAGCCAAGTCAGGGGTCACACTGAAGCTTTCTTT
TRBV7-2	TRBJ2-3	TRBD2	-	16	CASSLTSGVSTDTQYF	TGTGCCAGCAGCTTAACTAGCGGGGTTAGCACAGATACGCAGTATTTT
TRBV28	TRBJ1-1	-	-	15	CASSLLSWGNTEAFF	TGTGCCAGCAGTTTATTATCCTGGGGCAACACTGAAGCTTTCTTT
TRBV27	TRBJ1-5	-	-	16	CASSPPGGRSNQPQHF	TGTGCCAGCAGTCCCCCGGGGGGAAGGAGCAATCAGCCCCAGCATTTT
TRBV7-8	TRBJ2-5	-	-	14	CASSSGPAAETQYF	TGTGCCAGCAGCTCCGGCCCAGCGGCAGAGACCCAGTACTTC
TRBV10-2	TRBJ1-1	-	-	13	CASSAAKGAEAFF	TGCGCCAGCAGCGCGGCAAAGGGGGCTGAAGCTTTCTTT